This entry lists 3 T cell receptor beta chains sequenced from one sample in a study of cytomegalovirus exposure and HLA in healthy donors. A multiplex PCR was run with 60 Vbeta primers and 13 Jbeta primers. The method was immunoSEQ multiplex PCR; TCRdb's version includes in-frame clones alone and lacks a portion of them. Of roughly 120,000 clones in the sample, 65% to 85% were seen once. The sample comprised PBMCs. Receptor source: a woman aged 18-29 years in good health and CMV-seronegative.

This rearrangement joins TRBV6-6 to TRBJ2-3; weak D call: TRBD2 (6 bases). CDR3 length equals 14 residues. The V end lost 3 bases, the J end lost 6 bases, and 13 bases lay between the germline ends. Germline CDR1 MNHNY, CDR2 SVGAGI (reference sequence). The CDR3 sequence is CASSYTEGLDTQYF. In DNA, the CDR3 is TGTGCCAGCAGTTATACGGAGGGCCTTGATACGCAGTATTTT.

This clone occurred once. The CDR3 DNA follows: TGCGCCAGCAGCTTACAGACAGGCCTGGACACTGAAGCTTTCTTT. This sequence encodes CASSLQTGLDTEAFF. The chain couples TRBV5-1 to TRBJ1-1; a possible D gene is TRBD1 (6 bases). CDR3 length: 15 amino acids. Germline V gives CDR1 SGHRS, CDR2 YFSETQ. V shed 2 bases and J shed 3 bases, with 14 bases lying between them. Using reference TRBV5-1 and TRBJ1-1 for the parts outside the CDR3, the full variable domain is KAGVTQTPRYLIKTRGQQVTLSCSPISGHRSVSWYQQTPGQGLQFLFEYFSETQRNKGNFPGRFSGRQFSNSRSEMNVSTLELGDSALYLCASSLQTGLDTEAFFGQGTRLTVV.

The chain uses TRBV28 and TRBJ1-1; perhaps TRBD1 as D (5 bases). CDR3 length equals 15 residues. V lost 4 bases and J lost 0, with 12 bases in between. CDR1 and CDR2 (germline): MDHEN, SYDVKM. As DNA, the CDR3 is TGTGCCAGCAGTTCGAGGGACTGGGTGAACACTGAAGCTTTCTTT. It is translated as CASSSRDWVNTEAFF.